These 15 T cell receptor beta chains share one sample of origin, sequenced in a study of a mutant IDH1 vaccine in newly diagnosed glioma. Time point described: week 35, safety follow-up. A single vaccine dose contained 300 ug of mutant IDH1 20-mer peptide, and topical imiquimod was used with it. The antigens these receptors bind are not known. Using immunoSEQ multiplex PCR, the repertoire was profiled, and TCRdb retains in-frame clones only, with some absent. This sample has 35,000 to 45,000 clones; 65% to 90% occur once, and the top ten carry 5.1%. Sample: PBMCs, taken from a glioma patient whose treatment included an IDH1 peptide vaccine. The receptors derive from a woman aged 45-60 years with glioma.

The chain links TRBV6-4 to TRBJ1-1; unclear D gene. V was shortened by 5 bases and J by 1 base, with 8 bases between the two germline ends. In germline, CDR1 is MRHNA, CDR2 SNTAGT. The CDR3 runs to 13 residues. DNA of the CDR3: TGTGCCAGCAGTTACGGGAAGAACACTGAAGCTTTCTTT. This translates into CASSYGKNTEAFF.

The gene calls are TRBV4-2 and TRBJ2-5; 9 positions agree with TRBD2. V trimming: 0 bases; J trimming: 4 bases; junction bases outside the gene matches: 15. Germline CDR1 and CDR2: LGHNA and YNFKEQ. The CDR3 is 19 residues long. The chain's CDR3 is CASSQDMASGVGVGETQYF. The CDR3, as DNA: TGTGCCAGCAGCCAAGATATGGCTAGCGGGGTGGGGGTTGGAGAGACCCAGTACTTC.

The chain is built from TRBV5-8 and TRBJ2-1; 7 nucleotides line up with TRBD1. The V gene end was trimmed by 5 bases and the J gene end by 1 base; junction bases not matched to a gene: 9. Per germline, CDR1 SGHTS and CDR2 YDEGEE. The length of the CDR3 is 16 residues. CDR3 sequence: CASRAIEGASYNEQFF. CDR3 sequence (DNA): TGTGCCAGCAGAGCCATAGAGGGGGCTTCCTACAATGAGCAGTTCTTC.

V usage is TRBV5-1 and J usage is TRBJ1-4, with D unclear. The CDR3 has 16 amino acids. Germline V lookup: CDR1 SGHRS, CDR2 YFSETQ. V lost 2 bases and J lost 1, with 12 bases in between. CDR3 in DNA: TGCGCCAGCAGCTTCGGAGGGTCTGTAACTAATGAAAAACTGTTTTTT. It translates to CASSFGGSVTNEKLFF.

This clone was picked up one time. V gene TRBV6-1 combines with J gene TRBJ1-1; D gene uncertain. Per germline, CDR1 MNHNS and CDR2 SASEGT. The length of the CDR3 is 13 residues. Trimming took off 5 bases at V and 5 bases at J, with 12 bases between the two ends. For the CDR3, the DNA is TGTGCCAGCAGTATAAGGGCGCGAACTGAAGCTTTCTTT. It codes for CASSIRARTEAFF.

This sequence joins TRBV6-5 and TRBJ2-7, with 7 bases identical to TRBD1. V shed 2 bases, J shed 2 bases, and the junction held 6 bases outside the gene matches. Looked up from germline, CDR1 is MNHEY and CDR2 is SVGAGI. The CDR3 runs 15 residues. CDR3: CASSYSSGTAYEQYF. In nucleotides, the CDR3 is TGTGCCAGCAGTTACAGTTCCGGGACAGCCTACGAGCAGTACTTC.

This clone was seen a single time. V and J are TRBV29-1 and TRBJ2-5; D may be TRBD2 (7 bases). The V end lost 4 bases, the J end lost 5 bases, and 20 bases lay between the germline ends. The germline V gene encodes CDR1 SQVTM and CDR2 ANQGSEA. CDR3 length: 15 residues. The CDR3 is CSVAPGAGGVETQYF. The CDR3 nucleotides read TGCAGCGTTGCCCCGGGGGCTGGGGGGGTTGAGACCCAGTACTTC.

CDR3: CAEGGRSTDTQYF. As DNA, the CDR3 is TGTGCCGAAGGGGGCCGTAGCACAGATACGCAGTATTTT. The chain links TRBV7-2 to TRBJ2-3; 7 positions agree with TRBD1. The V segment lost 11 bases and the J segment 0 bases; nucleotides outside the gene matches: 5. Germline V CDR1 and CDR2: SGHTA, FQGNSA. The CDR3 length is 13 residues.

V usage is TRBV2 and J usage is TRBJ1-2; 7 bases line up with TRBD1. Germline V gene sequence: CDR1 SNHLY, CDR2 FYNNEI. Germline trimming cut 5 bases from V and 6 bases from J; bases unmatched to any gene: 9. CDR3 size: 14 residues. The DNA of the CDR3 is TGTGCCAGCAGTAATCAGGACAGGAGGGATGGCTACACCTTC. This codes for CASSNQDRRDGYTF.

CDR3 loop: CASRGWGYTEAFF. The CDR3 nucleotides read TGCGCCAGCAGGGGCTGGGGGTACACTGAAGCTTTCTTT. The V and J genes are TRBV5-1 and TRBJ1-1; TRBD1 might be the D (5 bases). The CDR3 length is 13 residues. V was shortened by 5 bases and J by 3 bases, with 11 bases between the two germline ends. Germline values: CDR1 SGHRS, CDR2 YFSETQ. Filled out from reference TRBV5-1 and TRBJ1-1, the complete variable domain reads KAGVTQTPRYLIKTRGQQVTLSCSPISGHRSVSWYQQTPGQGLQFLFEYFSETQRNKGNFPGRFSGRQFSNSRSEMNVSTLELGDSALYLCASRGWGYTEAFFGQGTRLTVV.

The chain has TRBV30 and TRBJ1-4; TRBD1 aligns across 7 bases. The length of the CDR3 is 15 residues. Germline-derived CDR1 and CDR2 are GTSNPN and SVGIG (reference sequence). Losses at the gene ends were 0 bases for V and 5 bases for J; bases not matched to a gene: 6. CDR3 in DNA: TGTGCCTGGAGTGTAAGGGGACAGTTGAATGAAAAACTGTTTTTT. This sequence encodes CAWSVRGQLNEKLFF. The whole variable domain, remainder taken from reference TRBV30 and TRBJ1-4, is SQTIHQWPATLVQPVGSPLSLECTVEGTSNPNLYWYRQAAGRGLQLLFYSVGIGQISSEVPQNLSASRPQDRQFILSSKKLLLSDSGFYLCAWSVRGQLNEKLFFGSGTQLSVL.

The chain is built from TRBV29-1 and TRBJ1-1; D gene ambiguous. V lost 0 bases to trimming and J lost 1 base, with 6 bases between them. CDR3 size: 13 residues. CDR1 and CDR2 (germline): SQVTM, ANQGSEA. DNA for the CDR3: TGCAGCGTTGAAGATCCGAGGAACACTGAAGCTTTCTTT. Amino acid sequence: CSVEDPRNTEAFF.

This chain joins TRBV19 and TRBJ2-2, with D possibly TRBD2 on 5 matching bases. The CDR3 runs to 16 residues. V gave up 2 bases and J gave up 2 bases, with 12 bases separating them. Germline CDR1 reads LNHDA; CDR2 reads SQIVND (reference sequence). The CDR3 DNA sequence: TGTGCCAGTAGTATAAAGGCCCCGGGAAACACCGGGGAGCTGTTTTTT. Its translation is CASSIKAPGNTGELFF. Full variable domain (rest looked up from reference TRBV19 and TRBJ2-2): DGGITQSPKYLFRKEGQNVTLSCEQNLNHDAMYWYRQDPGQGLRLIYYSQIVNDFQKGDIAEGYSVSREKKESFPLTVTSAQKNPTAFYLCASSIKAPGNTGELFFGEGSRLTVL.

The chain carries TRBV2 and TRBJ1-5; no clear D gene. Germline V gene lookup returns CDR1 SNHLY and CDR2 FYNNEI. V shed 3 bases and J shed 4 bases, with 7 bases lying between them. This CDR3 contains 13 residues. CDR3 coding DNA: TGTGCCAGCAGTGATGAGGGAAATCAGCCCCAGCATTTT. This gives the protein CASSDEGNQPQHF.

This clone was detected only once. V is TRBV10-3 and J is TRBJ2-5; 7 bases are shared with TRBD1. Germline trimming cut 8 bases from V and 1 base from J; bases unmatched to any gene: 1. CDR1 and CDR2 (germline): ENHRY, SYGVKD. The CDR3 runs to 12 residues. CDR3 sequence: CAIRDSQETQYF. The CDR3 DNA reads TGTGCCATCCGGGACAGCCAAGAGACCCAGTACTTC.